The TCR beta chain described here comes from a study of blood T cell repertoires in COVID-19. Study-level information: Samples came from the United States, Italy and Spain, spanning acute and convalescent COVID-19. PBMCs, B-cell-depleted T cells, or T cells were the source of the cDNA or gDNA that made up the material.

The CDR3 loop spans 19 amino acids. Germline-derived CDR1 and CDR2 are LGHNA and YSLEER. Germline trimming cut 0 bases from V and 2 bases from J; bases unmatched to any gene: 11. Participants reported their clinical history, and cohort assignment relied on those reports. Methods used by the authors: Amplification of reference gene primers was used by the study to estimate nucleated cell counts. Sequencing used immunoSEQ multiplex PCR; TCRdb keeps in-frame clones, though not all of them. The DNA was the basis for D and trimming; V, J and clone size are from that table. The sample has roughly 340,000 clones, 85% to 90% seen once.

The TCR was taken from a man between 18 and 35 years old who had recovered from COVID-19. This sequence joins TRBV4-3 and TRBJ2-3; 10 nucleotides line up with TRBD2. What was sequenced was PBMCs or T cells enriched from blood (not recorded which). CDR3 sequence (DNA): TGCGCCAGCAGCCAAGATTCCAGCGGGAGGGCACCTCCCACAGATACGCAGTATTTT. Translation: CASSQDSSGRAPPTDTQYF.